The next 5 T cell receptor beta chains were all read from a single sample in a study of immune heterogeneity within non-small cell lung tumors. Bulk tumor genomic DNA, around 590 ng per sample, was used as template. Doctors removed several biopsies from each primary tumor during surgery, keeping them far apart. Enrolled individuals presented with untreated, newly diagnosed non-small cell lung cancer and received curative surgery. A multiplex PCR containing 32 V primers and 13 J primers was used to amplify TCR beta CDR3. Via MiXCR, TCRdb re-called the multiplex PCR reads, giving one row per CDR3 protein. The data contain under 35,000 distinct CDR3 sequences, 28% of them singletons. Sequenced sample: lung tumor tissue. Receptors were obtained from a man aged 35-49 years with non-small cell lung cancer.

This clonotype was observed many times. The CDR3 bases are TGTGCCTGGAGTACACAGGGGAATCAGCCCCAGCATTTT. Its translation: CAWSTQGNQPQHF. The V call is TRBV30, the J call TRBJ1-5; 7 bases align to TRBD1. V shed 2 bases and J 4 bases; nucleotides not matched to a gene: 2. This CDR3 spans 13 amino acids. Germline values: CDR1 GTSNPN, CDR2 SVGIG (reference sequence).

This clonotype occurred many times. The J gene is TRBJ2-3, the V gene TRBV20-1; a possible D gene is TRBD2 (6 bases). Per germline, CDR1 DFQATT and CDR2 SNEGSKA (reference sequence). V lost 2 bases and J 6 bases, leaving 12 bases between the germline ends. The CDR3 runs 13 residues. CDR3 DNA: TGCAGTGCTAGACGGCTGGGAGGCGATACGCAGTATTTT. It yields the protein CSARRLGGDTQYF.

In this sample, this clonotype turned up many times. The CDR3 bases are TGTGCCACCAGTGATTTCTACAGGGGCACCATGAACACCGGGGAGCTGTTTTTT. Its translation is CATSDFYRGTMNTGELFF. This chain joins TRBV24-1 and TRBJ2-2; 7 bases map to TRBD1. The CDR3 loop spans 18 amino acids. Trimming at V came to 1 base and at J to 1 base, leaving 8 bases not matched to a gene. CDR1 and CDR2 from the germline V gene are KGHDR and SFDVKD.

The chain carries TRBV25-1 and TRBJ2-1; D call uncertain. Germline CDR1 is MGHDK and CDR2 is SYGVNS. The ends were cut back, 4 bases at V and 4 bases at J, with 5 bases in the middle. The CDR3 consists of 12 residues. The CDR3 DNA sequence: TGTGCCAGCAGTGCCCAGTACAATGAGCAGTTCTTC. Translating it yields CASSAQYNEQFF.

This clonotype was seen a handful of times. This sequence joins TRBV11-3 and TRBJ2-7, with 11 nucleotides matching TRBD2. CDR3 length: 14 residues. The germline V gene has CDR1 SGHNT and CDR2 YENEEA. V dropped 5 bases and J dropped 5; count of bases not matched to a gene: 5. The CDR3 sequence is CASSRGLAVDEQYF. CDR3 nucleotide sequence: TGTGCCAGCAGCCGGGGACTAGCGGTAGACGAGCAGTACTTC.